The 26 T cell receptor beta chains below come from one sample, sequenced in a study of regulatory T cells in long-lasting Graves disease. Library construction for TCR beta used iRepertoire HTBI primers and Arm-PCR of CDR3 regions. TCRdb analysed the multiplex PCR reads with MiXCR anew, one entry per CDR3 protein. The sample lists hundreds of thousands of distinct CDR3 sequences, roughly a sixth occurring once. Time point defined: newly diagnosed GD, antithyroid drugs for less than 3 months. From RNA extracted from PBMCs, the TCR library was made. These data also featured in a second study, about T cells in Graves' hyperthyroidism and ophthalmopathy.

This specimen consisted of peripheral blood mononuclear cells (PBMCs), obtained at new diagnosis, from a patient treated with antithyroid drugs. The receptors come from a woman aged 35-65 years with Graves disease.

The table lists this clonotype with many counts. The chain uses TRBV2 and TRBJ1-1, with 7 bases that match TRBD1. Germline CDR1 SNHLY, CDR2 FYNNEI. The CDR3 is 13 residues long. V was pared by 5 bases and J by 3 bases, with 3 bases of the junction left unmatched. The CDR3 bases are TGTGCCAGCAGTACGACAGGGTACACTGAAGCTTTCTTT. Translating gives CASSTTGYTEAFF. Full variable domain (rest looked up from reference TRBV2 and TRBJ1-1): EPEVTQTPSHQVTQMGQEVILRCVPISNHLYFYWYRQILGQKVEFLVSFYNNEISEKSEIFDDQFSVERPDGSNFTLKIRSTKLEDSAMYFCASSTTGYTEAFFGQGTRLTVV.

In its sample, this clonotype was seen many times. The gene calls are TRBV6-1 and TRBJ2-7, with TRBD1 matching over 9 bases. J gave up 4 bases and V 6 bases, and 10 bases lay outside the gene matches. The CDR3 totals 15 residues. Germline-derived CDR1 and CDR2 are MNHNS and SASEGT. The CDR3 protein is CASRQQGARMYEQYF. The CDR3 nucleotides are TGTGCCAGCAGGCAACAGGGGGCGCGGATGTACGAGCAGTACTTC.

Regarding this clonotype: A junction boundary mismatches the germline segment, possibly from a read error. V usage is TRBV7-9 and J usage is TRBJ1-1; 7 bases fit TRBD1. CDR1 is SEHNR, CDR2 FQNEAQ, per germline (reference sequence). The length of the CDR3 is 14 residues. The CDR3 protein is CPSSLTGVDTEAFF. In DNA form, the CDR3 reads TGTCCCAGCAGCTTAACAGGGGTCGACACTGAAGCTTTCTTT.

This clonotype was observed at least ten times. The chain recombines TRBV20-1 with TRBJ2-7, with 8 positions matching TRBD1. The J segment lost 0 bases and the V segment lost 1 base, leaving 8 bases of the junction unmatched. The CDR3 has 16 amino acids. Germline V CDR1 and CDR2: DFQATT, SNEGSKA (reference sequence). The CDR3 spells CSARASTGDASYEQYF. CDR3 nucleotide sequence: TGCAGTGCTAGAGCCTCGACAGGGGATGCCTCCTACGAGCAGTACTTC.

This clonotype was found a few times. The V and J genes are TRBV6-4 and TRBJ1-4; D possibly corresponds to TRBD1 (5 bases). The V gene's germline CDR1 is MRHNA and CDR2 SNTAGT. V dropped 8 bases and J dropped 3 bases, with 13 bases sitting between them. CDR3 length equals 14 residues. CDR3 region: CASRRPGANEKLFF. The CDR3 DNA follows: TGTGCCAGCCGACGTCCGGGGGCTAATGAAAAACTGTTTTTT.

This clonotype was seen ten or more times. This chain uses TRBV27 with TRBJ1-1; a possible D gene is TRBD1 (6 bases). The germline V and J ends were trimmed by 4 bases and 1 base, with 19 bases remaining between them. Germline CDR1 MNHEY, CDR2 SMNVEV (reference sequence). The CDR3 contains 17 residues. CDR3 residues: CASSSTTGRNENTEAFF. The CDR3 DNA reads TGTGCCAGCAGTTCAACGACAGGAAGGAATGAGAACACTGAAGCTTTCTTT.

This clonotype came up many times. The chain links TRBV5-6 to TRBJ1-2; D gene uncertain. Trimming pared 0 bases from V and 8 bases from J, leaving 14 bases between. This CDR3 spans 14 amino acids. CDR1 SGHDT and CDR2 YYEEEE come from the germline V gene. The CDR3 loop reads CASSLAQAMLGYTF. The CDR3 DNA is TGTGCCAGCAGCTTGGCTCAGGCGATGTTAGGCTACACCTTC.

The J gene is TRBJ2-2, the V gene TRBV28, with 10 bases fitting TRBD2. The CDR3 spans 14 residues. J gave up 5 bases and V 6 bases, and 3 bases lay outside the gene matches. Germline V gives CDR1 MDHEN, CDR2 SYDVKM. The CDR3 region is CASRLAGQTGELFF. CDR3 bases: TGTGCCAGCAGACTAGCGGGGCAAACCGGGGAGCTGTTTTTT.

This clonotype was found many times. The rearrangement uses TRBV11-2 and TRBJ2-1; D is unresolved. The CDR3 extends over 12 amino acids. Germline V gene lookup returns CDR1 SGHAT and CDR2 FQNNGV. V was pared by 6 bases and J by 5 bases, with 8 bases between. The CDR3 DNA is TGTGCCAGCAGGGATGGGGACAATGAGCAGTTCTTC. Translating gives CASRDGDNEQFF.

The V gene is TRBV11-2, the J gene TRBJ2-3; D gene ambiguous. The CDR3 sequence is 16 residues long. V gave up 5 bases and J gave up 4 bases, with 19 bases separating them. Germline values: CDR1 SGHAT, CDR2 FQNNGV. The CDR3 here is CASSRPNLVEADTQYF. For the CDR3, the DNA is TGTGCCAGCAGCCGTCCTAACCTAGTTGAGGCAGATACGCAGTATTTT.

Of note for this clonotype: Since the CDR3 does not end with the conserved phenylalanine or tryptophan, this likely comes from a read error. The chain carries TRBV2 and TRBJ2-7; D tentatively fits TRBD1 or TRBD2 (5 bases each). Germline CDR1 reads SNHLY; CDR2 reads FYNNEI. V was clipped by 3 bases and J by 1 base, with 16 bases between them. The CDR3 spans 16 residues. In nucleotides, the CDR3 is TGTGCCAGCAGTGAGTGGGGGAGAGGGAATTCCTACGAGCAGTACCTC. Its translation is CASSEWGRGNSYEQYL.

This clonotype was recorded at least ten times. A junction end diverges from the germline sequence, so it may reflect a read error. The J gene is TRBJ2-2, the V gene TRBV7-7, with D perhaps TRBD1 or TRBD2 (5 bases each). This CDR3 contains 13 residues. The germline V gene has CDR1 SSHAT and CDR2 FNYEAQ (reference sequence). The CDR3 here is CASSRDGTGELFF. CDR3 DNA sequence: TGTGCTAGCAGTCGGGACGGGACCGGGGAGCTGTTTTTT.

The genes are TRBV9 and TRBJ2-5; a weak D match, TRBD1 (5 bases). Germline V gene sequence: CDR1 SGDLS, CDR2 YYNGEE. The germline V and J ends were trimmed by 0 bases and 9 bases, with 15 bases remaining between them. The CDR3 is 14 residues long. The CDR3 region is CASSVALDPRAQYF. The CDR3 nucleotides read TGTGCCAGCAGCGTAGCTCTGGATCCCAGGGCCCAGTACTTC.

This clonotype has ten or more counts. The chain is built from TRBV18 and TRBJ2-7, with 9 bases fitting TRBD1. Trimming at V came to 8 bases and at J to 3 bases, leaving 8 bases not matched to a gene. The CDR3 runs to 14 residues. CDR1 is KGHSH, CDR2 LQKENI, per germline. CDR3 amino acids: CASSPGTGLYEQYF. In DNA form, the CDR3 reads TGTGCCAGCAGCCCCGGGACAGGGCTCTACGAGCAGTACTTC.

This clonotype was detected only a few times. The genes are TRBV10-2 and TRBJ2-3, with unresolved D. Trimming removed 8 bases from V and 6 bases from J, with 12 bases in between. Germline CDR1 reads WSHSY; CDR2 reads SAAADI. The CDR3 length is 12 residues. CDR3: CASANEFDTQYF. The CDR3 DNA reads TGCGCCAGCGCCAATGAGTTCGATACGCAGTATTTT.

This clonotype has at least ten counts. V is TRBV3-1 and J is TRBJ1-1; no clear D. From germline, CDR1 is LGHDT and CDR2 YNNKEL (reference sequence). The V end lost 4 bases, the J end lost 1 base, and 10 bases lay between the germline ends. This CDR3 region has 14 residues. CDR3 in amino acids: CASSPDPANTEAFF. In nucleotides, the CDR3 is TGTGCCAGCAGCCCCGATCCGGCGAACACTGAAGCTTTCTTT.

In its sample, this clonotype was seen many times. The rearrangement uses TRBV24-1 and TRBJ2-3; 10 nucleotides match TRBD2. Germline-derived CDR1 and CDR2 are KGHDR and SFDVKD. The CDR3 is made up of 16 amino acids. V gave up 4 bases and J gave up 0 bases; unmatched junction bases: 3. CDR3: CATSDPGLASTDTQYF. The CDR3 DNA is TGTGCCACCAGTGACCCGGGACTAGCGAGCACAGATACGCAGTATTTT.

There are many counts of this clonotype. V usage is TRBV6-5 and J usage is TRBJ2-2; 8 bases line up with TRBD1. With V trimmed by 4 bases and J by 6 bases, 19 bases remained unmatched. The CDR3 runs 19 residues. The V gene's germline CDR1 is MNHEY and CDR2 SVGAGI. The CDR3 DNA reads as TGTGCCAGCAGTTCCTACCCGACAGGGGCCGACGGTTTGGCCGGGGAGCTGTTTTTT. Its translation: CASSSYPTGADGLAGELFF.

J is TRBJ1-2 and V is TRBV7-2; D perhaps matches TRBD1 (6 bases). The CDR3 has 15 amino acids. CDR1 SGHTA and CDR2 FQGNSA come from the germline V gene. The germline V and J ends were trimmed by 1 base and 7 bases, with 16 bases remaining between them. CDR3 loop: CASSLELGGRSGYTF. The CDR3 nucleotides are TGTGCCAGCAGCTTAGAGTTGGGGGGGCGGAGTGGCTACACCTTC.

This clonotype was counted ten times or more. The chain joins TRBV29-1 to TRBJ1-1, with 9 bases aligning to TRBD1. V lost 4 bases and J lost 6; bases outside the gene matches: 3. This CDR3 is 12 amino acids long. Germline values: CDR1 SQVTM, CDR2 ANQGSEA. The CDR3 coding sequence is TGCAGCGTTGGTGGGACAGGGCCTGAAGCTTTCTTT. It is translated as CSVGGTGPEAFF.

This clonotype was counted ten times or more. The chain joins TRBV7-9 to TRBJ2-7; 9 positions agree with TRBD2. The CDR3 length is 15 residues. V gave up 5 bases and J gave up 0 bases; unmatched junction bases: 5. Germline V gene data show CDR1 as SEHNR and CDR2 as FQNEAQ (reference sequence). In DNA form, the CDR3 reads TGTGCCAGCAGCCGTAGCGGGGGTAGCTCCTACGAGCAGTACTTC. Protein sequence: CASSRSGGSSYEQYF. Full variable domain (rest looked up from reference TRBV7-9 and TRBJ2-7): DTGVSQNPRHKITKRGQNVTFRCDPISEHNRLYWYRQTLGQGPEFLTYFQNEAQLEKSRLLSDRFSAERPKGSFSTLEIQRTEQGDSAMYLCASSRSGGSSYEQYFGPGTRLTVT.

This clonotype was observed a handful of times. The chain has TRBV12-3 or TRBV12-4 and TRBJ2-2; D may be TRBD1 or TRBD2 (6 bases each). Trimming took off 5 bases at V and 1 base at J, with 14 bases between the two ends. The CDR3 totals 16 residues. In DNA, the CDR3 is TGTGCCAGCAGTGTCCGGGGGCGGGGGAACACCGGGGAGCTGTTTTTT. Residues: CASSVRGRGNTGELFF.

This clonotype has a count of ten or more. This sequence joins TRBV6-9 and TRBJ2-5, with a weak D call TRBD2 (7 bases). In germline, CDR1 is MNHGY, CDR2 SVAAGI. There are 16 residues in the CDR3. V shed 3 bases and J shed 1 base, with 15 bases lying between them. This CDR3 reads CASSYSWGGTQETQYF. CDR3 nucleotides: TGTGCCAGCAGTTACTCCTGGGGGGGCACCCAAGAGACCCAGTACTTC.

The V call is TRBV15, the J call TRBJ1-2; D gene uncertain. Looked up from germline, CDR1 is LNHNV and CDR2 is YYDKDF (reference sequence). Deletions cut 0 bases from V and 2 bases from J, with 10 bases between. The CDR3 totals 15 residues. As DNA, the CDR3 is TGTGCCACCAGCAGAGATCAGACGGACAACTATGGCTACACCTTC. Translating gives CATSRDQTDNYGYTF.

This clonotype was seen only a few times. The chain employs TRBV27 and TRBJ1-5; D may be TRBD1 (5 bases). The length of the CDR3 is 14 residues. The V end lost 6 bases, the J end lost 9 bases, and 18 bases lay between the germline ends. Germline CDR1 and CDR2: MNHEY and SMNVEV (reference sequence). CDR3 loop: CASSLTGGERPQHF. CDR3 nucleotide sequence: TGTGCCAGCAGCCTTACGGGGGGGGAACGGCCCCAGCATTTT.

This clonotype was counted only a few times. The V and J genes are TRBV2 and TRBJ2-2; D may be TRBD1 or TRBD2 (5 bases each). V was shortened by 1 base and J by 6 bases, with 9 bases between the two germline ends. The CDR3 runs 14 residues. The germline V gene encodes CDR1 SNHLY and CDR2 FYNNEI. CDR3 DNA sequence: TGTGCCAGCAGTGAAGATGGGGGATCCGGGGAGCTGTTTTTT. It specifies CASSEDGGSGELFF.